The clone carrying this T cell receptor (beta chain) has only a few counts. TCRdb used MiXCR to reprocess the 5' RACE reads, holding one entry per CDR3 protein. The sample includes 250,000 to 400,000 distinct CDR3 sequences, 11% seen only once; the top ten take 9.1%. The sample belongs to a study of CD8 T cells in ankylosing spondylitis. This CDR3 is built from 14 residues. Unmatched junction bases numbered 3, after V lost 3 bases and J lost 6 bases. Per the germline V gene, CDR1 is SGHRS and CDR2 is YFSETQ. The sequencing input was blood, either unsorted or a sorted T cell fraction (not recorded which). The source of this sequence is a female donor with ankylosing spondylitis or in good health (not recorded which). The V and J genes are TRBV5-1 and TRBJ2-2; 9 bases line up with TRBD1. The chain's CDR3 is CASSSWTGAGELFF. DNA of the CDR3: TGCGCCAGCAGCTCATGGACAGGGGCCGGGGAGCTGTTTTTT.